A single sample gave rise to the 15 T cell receptor beta chains below, sequenced in a study of Ad26.COV2.S vaccination and SARS-CoV-2 variants. Treatment noted: roughly 18 received Ad26.COV2.S at low or high dose, single or two shots; roughly five received placebo; per-sample allocation not given. Each sample was drawn 63 days after the first injection (of vaccine or placebo). TCRdb's copy holds only in-frame clones and misses some; the assay was immunoSEQ multiplex PCR. The sample consists of under 550,000 clones, 90% of them appearing once. The specimen comprised peripheral blood, sampled in a trial of Ad26.COV2.S vaccine versus placebo. These receptors were obtained from a person between 18 and 60 years old who received the Ad26.COV2.S COVID-19 vaccine or a placebo.

The CDR3 nucleotides are TGTGCCAGCAGCCAAACCGGGACACTTCAAGAGACCCAGTACTTC. It specifies CASSQTGTLQETQYF. V is TRBV7-7 and J is TRBJ2-5, with D tentatively TRBD1 (6 bases). The CDR3 is 15 residues long. CDR1 SSHAT and CDR2 FNYEAQ come from the germline V gene (reference sequence). Trimming pared 5 bases from V and 2 bases from J, leaving 15 bases between.

In regard to this clone: This sample includes further DNA sequences coding for the same CDR3. The chain recombines TRBV2 with TRBJ2-7; D gene unclear. From germline, CDR1 is SNHLY and CDR2 FYNNEI. Trimming left V 6 bases short and J 1 base short, with 7 bases between. CDR3 size: 12 residues. The CDR3 region has the DNA TGTGCCAGCAGACTATCTTCCTACGAGCAGTACTTC. Translating gives CASRLSSYEQYF.

The V gene is TRBV7-9, the J gene TRBJ2-7; 13 nucleotides agree with TRBD2. Trimming at V came to 4 bases and at J to 2 bases, leaving 8 bases not matched to a gene. The CDR3 has 17 amino acids. From germline, CDR1 is SEHNR and CDR2 FQNEAQ (reference sequence). CDR3 in DNA: TGTGCCAGCAGCTACCGGACTAGCGGGAGTGGGACCTACGAGCAGTACTTC. Its protein is CASSYRTSGSGTYEQYF. The whole variable domain, remainder taken from reference TRBV7-9 and TRBJ2-7, is DTGVSQNPRHKITKRGQNVTFRCDPISEHNRLYWYRQTLGQGPEFLTYFQNEAQLEKSRLLSDRFSAERPKGSFSTLEIQRTEQGDSAMYLCASSYRTSGSGTYEQYFGPGTRLTVT.

The CDR3 sequence: CASEALSPSSYEQYF. The CDR3 nucleotides are TGTGCCAGCGAGGCGCTGAGTCCAAGCTCCTACGAGCAGTACTTC. V gene TRBV6-5 combines with J gene TRBJ2-7; D remains ambiguous. CDR3 length equals 15 residues. Trimming pared 8 bases from V and 0 bases from J, leaving 17 bases between. Germline values: CDR1 MNHEY, CDR2 SVGAGI.

The V gene is TRBV4-3, the J gene TRBJ2-7; unclear D gene. The germline CDR1 and CDR2 sequences are LGHNA and YSLEER. V was shortened by 0 bases and J by 3 bases, with 15 bases between the two germline ends. The CDR3 is made up of 16 amino acids. Here the CDR3 reads CASSQERDTRNYEQYF. The CDR3 DNA reads as TGCGCCAGCAGCCAAGAGAGAGACACCAGAAACTACGAGCAGTACTTC.

The chain uses TRBV19 and TRBJ1-1; maybe TRBD1 (5 bases). Trimming cost V 5 bases and J 1 base, with 8 bases left between them. Germline V gives CDR1 LNHDA, CDR2 SQIVND (reference sequence). CDR3 length: 13 residues. The CDR3: CASSWTTNTEAFF. Written as DNA, the CDR3 is TGTGCCAGTAGTTGGACAACGAACACTGAAGCTTTCTTT.

The rearrangement links TRBV9 to TRBJ1-2, with D maybe TRBD1 (6 bases). Trimming took 3 bases from V and 4 from J, leaving 22 bases between them. Germline CDR1 SGDLS, CDR2 YYNGEE. This CDR3 contains 17 residues. In DNA, the CDR3 is TGTGCCAGCAGCGGAAACGGCGGACAGACGATGGGCTATGGCTACACCTTC. It encodes CASSGNGGQTMGYGYTF. The whole variable domain, filled in from reference TRBV9 and TRBJ1-2, reads DSGVTQTPKHLITATGQRVTLRCSPRSGDLSVYWYQQSLDQGLQFLIQYYNGEERAKGNILERFSAQQFPDLHSELNLSSLELGDSALYFCASSGNGGQTMGYGYTFGSGTRLTVV.

The genes are TRBV10-1 and TRBJ2-3; 10 nucleotides match TRBD2. V was pared by 6 bases and J by 5 bases, with 5 bases of the junction left unmatched. Per the germline V gene, CDR1 is WNHNN and CDR2 is SYGVQD (reference sequence). The CDR3 extends over 14 amino acids. This chain's CDR3 is CASRLAGEGDTQYF. The CDR3, as DNA: TGCGCCAGCAGGCTAGCGGGAGAAGGAGATACGCAGTATTTT.

The chain recombines TRBV4-1 with TRBJ1-5; D is possibly TRBD1 (5 bases). CDR3 size: 16 residues. From germline, CDR1 is MGHRA and CDR2 YSYEKL. The germline V and J ends were trimmed by 1 base and 6 bases, with 16 bases remaining between them. CDR3 in amino acids: CASSQVQAGVGQPQHF. The DNA for the CDR3 is TGCGCCAGCAGCCAAGTCCAAGCGGGGGTAGGTCAGCCCCAGCATTTT.

The chain links TRBV7-8 to TRBJ1-2, with D hard to call. This CDR3 comprises 12 residues. Trimming took 1 base from V and 4 from J, leaving 4 bases between them. Germline CDR1 reads SGHVS; CDR2 reads FQNEAQ. DNA for the CDR3: TGTGCCAGCAGCTTAGGTATCTATGGCTACACCTTC. Its protein is CASSLGIYGYTF.

V is TRBV5-4 and J is TRBJ2-7, with D possibly called TRBD1 or TRBD2 (5 bases each). The V and J ends lost 0 bases and 0 bases respectively, with 10 bases between them. This CDR3 is 15 amino acids long. The V gene's germline CDR1 is SGHNT and CDR2 YYREEE (reference sequence). The CDR3 protein is CASSLGGRNSYEQYF. CDR3 in DNA: TGTGCCAGCAGCTTGGGGGGACGCAACTCCTACGAGCAGTACTTC.

V gene TRBV6-2 or TRBV6-3 combines with J gene TRBJ2-5, with D possibly being TRBD1 (6 bases). CDR3 length equals 15 residues. The V end was cut by 2 bases, the J end by 1 base, with 11 bases between. Germline CDR1 MNHEY, CDR2 SVGEGT. CDR3 residues: CASSYLDSSQETQYF. As DNA, the CDR3 is TGTGCCAGCAGTTACCTGGACAGCAGCCAAGAGACCCAGTACTTC.

The rearrangement links TRBV2 to TRBJ1-5; D gene ambiguous. The germline V gene has CDR1 SNHLY and CDR2 FYNNEI. Trimming shortened V by 0 bases and J by 0 bases, and 12 bases separated the two germline ends. This CDR3 is 17 amino acids long. The CDR3 protein is CASSEAPLINSNQPQHF. Here the CDR3 DNA reads TGTGCCAGCAGTGAAGCCCCTCTTATCAATAGCAATCAGCCCCAGCATTTT.

This clone was counted only a few times. V and J are TRBV3-1 (or the pseudogene TRBV3-2) and TRBJ1-5; D is perhaps TRBD1 (5 bases). V was shortened by 3 bases and J by 6 bases, with 12 bases between the two germline ends. Germline CDR1 and CDR2: LGHDT and YNNKEL (reference sequence). CDR3 length: 14 amino acids. CDR3 sequence reads: CASSQSRGGQPQHF. CDR3 in DNA: TGTGCCAGCAGCCAGAGTAGGGGAGGTCAGCCCCAGCATTTT.

The J gene is TRBJ1-2, the V gene TRBV12-3 or TRBV12-4; D gene unclear. The CDR3 length is 12 residues. V was pared by 6 bases and J by 5 bases, with 10 bases between. The CDR3 DNA follows: TGTGCCAGCAGGGCGCAGCCTTATGGCTACACCTTC. This sequence encodes CASRAQPYGYTF.